This note documents a single TCR beta chain sequence. Its target is unknown. The read ends 3 residues before the CDR3 terminus; that terminus is restored from the germline J gene. Here immunoSEQ multiplex PCR was the method, and the copy in TCRdb shows in-frame clones only, minus some. The sample totals tens of thousands of clones. The record originates from a study of T cells in women clearing cervical HPV infection. The wider study: Case blood drawn at lesion detection; control blood after infection cleared.

General study points: Controls had more TRBV6-7 (about 0.16%) than cases (approximately 0.11%). CIN3+ cases had significantly higher TCR richness than controls; evenness did not differ.

MY09/MY11 PCR detected cervical HPV DNA; dot-blot assigned genotypes. Trimming cost V 4 bases and J 5 bases; bases outside gene matches: 2. The CDR3 runs to 14 residues. Germline CDR1 and CDR2: SNHLY and FYNNEI. The chain links TRBV2 to TRBJ1-6; 7 bases match TRBD1. Sequenced input: blood buffy coat. This clonotype was sampled from a woman aged 18 to 75 with a cervical HPV16 infection that either progressed to CIN3+ or cleared (not recorded which). CDR3 residues: CASSGGQNNSPLHF. The sequenced part of the CDR3 DNA is TGTGCCAGCAGTGGGGGACAGAATAATTCACCC.